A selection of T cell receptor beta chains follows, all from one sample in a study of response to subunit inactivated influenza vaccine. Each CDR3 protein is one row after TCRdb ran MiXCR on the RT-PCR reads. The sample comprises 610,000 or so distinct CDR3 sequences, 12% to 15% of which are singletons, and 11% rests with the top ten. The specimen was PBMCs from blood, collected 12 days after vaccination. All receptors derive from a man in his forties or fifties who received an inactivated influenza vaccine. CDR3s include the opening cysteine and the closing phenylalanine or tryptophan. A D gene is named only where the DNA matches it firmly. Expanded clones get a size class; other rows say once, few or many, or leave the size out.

CSVGGGDRSGLAGGVPLPETQYF,TGCAGCGTTGGCGGAGGGGACCGCTCGGGACTAGCGGGAGGGGTTCCCCTCCCAGAGACCCAGTACTTC,few,TRBV29-1,TRBJ2-5,TRBD2
CASSSLPSWTDTGELFF,TGCGCCAGCAGCTCCCTCCCTAGCTGGACGGACACCGGGGAGCTGTTTTTT,NA,TRBV5-1,TRBJ2-2,NA
CASRQGKNEQFF,TGCGCCAGCAGGCAGGGGAAGAATGAGCAGTTCTTC,NA,TRBV5-1,TRBJ2-1,NA
CSARDRDRGLAINEQFF,TGCAGTGCTAGAGATCGGGATCGGGGACTAGCCATCAATGAGCAGTTCTTC,NA,TRBV20-1,TRBJ2-1,TRBD2
CAGGQGAYEQYF,TGTGCCGGGGGACAGGGTGCCTACGAGCAGTACTTC,NA,TRBV30,TRBJ2-7,TRBD1
CASSGDRGVHEQYF,TGTGCCAGCAGTGGGGACAGGGGAGTTCACGAGCAGTACTTC,few,TRBV6-1,TRBJ2-7,TRBD1
CASSYSGLRPQETQYF,TGTGCCAGCAGTTACTCGGGTTTGCGTCCCCAAGAGACCCAGTACTTC,few,TRBV6-2/TRBV6-3,TRBJ2-5,NA
CSVELAGNTIYF,TGCAGCGTTGAACTGGCTGGAAACACCATATATTTT,many,TRBV29-1,TRBJ1-3,NA
CASSQDWGTLNLNSPLHF,TGCGCCAGCAGCCAAGACTGGGGTACCCTGAATCTCAATTCACCCCTCCACTTT,NA,TRBV4-1,TRBJ1-6,NA
CSVDSGSGETQYF,TGCAGCGTTGATAGCGGGAGTGGGGAGACCCAGTACTTC,NA,TRBV29-1,TRBJ2-5,TRBD2
CASSQDRTGSRPQPQHF,TGTGCCAGCAGCCAAGACCGGACAGGGTCTCGGCCTCAGCCCCAGCATTTT,few,TRBV3-1,TRBJ1-5,TRBD1
CASSLDQGNEQYF,TGTGCCAGCAGCTTGGACCAGGGGAACGAGCAGTACTTC,few,TRBV5-5,TRBJ2-7,NA
CASSEGTGRNTEAFF,TGTGCCAGCAGTGAGGGGACAGGACGGAACACTGAAGCTTTCTTT,NA,TRBV6-1,TRBJ1-1,TRBD1
CASSEIIRGNSPLHF,TGTGCCAGCAGTGAGATTATACGGGGGAATTCACCCCTCCACTTT,NA,TRBV6-1,TRBJ1-6,NA
CASSYFGTYNEQFF,TGTGCCAGCAGTTACTTCGGGACCTACAATGAGCAGTTCTTC,NA,TRBV6-2/TRBV6-3,TRBJ2-1,NA
CSASVALGEQYF,TGCAGTGCTAGTGTGGCCTTGGGCGAGCAGTACTTC,NA,TRBV20-1,TRBJ2-7,NA
CSAPGTSSYNEQFF,TGCAGTGCTCCCGGGACTAGCAGTTACAATGAGCAGTTCTTC,few,TRBV20-1,TRBJ2-1,TRBD2
CSASGIGAGDTDTQYF,TGCAGTGCTAGTGGTATCGGAGCGGGGGACACAGATACGCAGTATTTT,many,TRBV20-1,TRBJ2-3,TRBD2
CASSLYSGSTEAFF,TGTGCCAGCAGCTTATATTCAGGGAGTACTGAAGCTTTCTTT,few,TRBV11-2,TRBJ1-1,NA
CASSIRLAEYPSTDTQYF,TGTGCCAGCAGCATCCGACTAGCGGAGTATCCTAGCACAGATACGCAGTATTTT,NA,TRBV11-2,TRBJ2-3,TRBD2
CSARDPAGGRYEQYF,TGCAGTGCTAGAGACCCGGCGGGGGGGCGCTACGAGCAGTACTTC,few,TRBV20-1,TRBJ2-7,TRBD2
CASSLRSTTNEKLFF,TGTGCCAGCAGCTTAAGGAGTACAACTAATGAAAAACTGTTTTTT,few,TRBV7-2,TRBJ1-4,NA
CASSLAYGTGSSYEQYF,TGCGCCAGCAGCTTGGCCTACGGGACGGGAAGCTCCTACGAGCAGTACTTC,few,TRBV5-1,TRBJ2-7,NA
CASSLGGRVNYEQYF,TGCGCCAGCAGCTTGGGTGGCAGGGTAAACTACGAGCAGTACTTC,NA,TRBV5-1,TRBJ2-7,NA
CASSPTSGEQFF,TGTGCCAGCAGTCCTACTAGCGGTGAGCAGTTCTTC,NA,TRBV11-1,TRBJ2-1,TRBD2
CASSYEVSTYNEQFF,TGTGCCAGCAGTTACGAGGTGAGCACCTACAATGAGCAGTTCTTC,many,TRBV6-5,TRBJ2-1,NA
CASSPDSFSFSGELFF,TGTGCCAGCAGTCCGGACAGCTTTTCTTTTTCCGGGGAGCTGTTTTTT,NA,TRBV28,TRBJ2-2,NA
CSVVPTGPNRNGYTF,TGCAGCGTTGTCCCGACAGGCCCAAACCGAAACGGCTACACCTTC,few,TRBV29-1,TRBJ1-2,NA
CASSLGSGDNYEQYF,TGTGCCAGCAGTTTGGGAAGCGGGGACAACTACGAGCAGTACTTC,few,TRBV28,TRBJ2-7,NA
CASSPGTSVGYEQYF,TGCGCCAGCAGCCCCGGGACCTCCGTTGGGTACGAGCAGTACTTC,few,TRBV5-1,TRBJ2-7,NA
CASSPGTSGFAYEQYF,TGTGCCAGCTCACCGGGGACTAGCGGGTTTGCCTACGAGCAGTACTTC,NA,TRBV18,TRBJ2-7,TRBD2
CSAMGGRGEQYF,TGCAGCGCTATGGGGGGAAGAGGCGAGCAGTACTTC,NA,TRBV29-1,TRBJ2-7,NA
CASTRGTGELFF,TGCGCCAGCACCCGGGGCACCGGGGAGCTGTTTTTT,many,TRBV5-1,TRBJ2-2,NA
CASSPGPTFMSF,TGTGCCAGCTCACCTGGCCCCACTTTCATGAGCTTC,many,TRBV18,TRBJ2-4,NA
CSVEGSGGLTDTQYF,TGCAGCGTTGAGGGTAGCGGGGGCCTCACAGATACGCAGTATTTT,NA,TRBV29-1,TRBJ2-3,TRBD2
CASQGTSGAPSEQYF,TGTGCCAGCCAAGGGACTAGCGGGGCCCCTAGTGAGCAGTACTTC,few,TRBV2,TRBJ2-7,TRBD2
CASSEVSGANVLTF,TGTGCCAGCAGTGAAGTCTCTGGGGCCAACGTCCTGACTTTC,many,TRBV6-4,TRBJ2-6,NA
CSVEKGNTEAFF,TGCAGCGTTGAGAAGGGCAACACTGAAGCTTTCTTT,NA,TRBV29-1,TRBJ1-1,NA
CASSLAHTDTQYF,TGTGCCAGCAGCTTGGCCCACACAGATACGCAGTATTTT,few,TRBV7-2,TRBJ2-3,NA
CASEPPGQGEKLFF,TGTGCCAGCGAACCTCCGGGACAAGGTGAAAAACTGTTTTTT,NA,TRBV2,TRBJ1-4,NA
CASSYGAGSGNTIYF,TGTGCCAGCAGTTACGGGGCAGGGTCCGGAAACACCATATATTTT,many,TRBV6-5,TRBJ1-3,NA
CASSDRVGNGYTF,TGTGCCAGCAGCGACAGGGTTGGCAATGGCTACACCTTC,NA,TRBV12-3/TRBV12-4,TRBJ1-2,TRBD1
CASSPALDTRPYEQYF,TGCGCCAGCAGCCCAGCCTTGGACACCAGGCCCTACGAGCAGTACTTC,many,TRBV4-1,TRBJ2-7,NA
CATLNHRPQRNSPLHF,TGTGCCACCTTAAACCACCGACCACAGCGTAATTCACCCCTCCACTTT,few,TRBV24-1,TRBJ1-6,NA
CASSATGTGGETQYF,TGCGCCAGCAGCGCGACCGGGACAGGGGGCGAGACCCAGTACTTC,few,TRBV5-1,TRBJ2-5,TRBD1
CASSLQGTGNNEQFF,TGTGCCAGCAGCCTCCAGGGGACAGGGAACAATGAGCAGTTCTTC,NA,TRBV14,TRBJ2-1,TRBD1
CASSLELSGANVLTF,TGCGCCAGCAGCTTGGAACTTTCGGGGGCCAACGTCCTGACTTTC,few,TRBV5-1,TRBJ2-6,NA